The clone carrying this TCR beta chain was seen a few times. The cohort comprised adults aged roughly 18 to 95 years residing in approximately 25 US areas. The source of the sample is a study of blood T cell repertoires in COVID-19. About the study: T cells, B-cell-depleted T cells, or PBMCs supplied cDNA or gDNA.

The CDR3 consists of 13 residues. The ends were cut back, 5 bases at V and 0 bases at J, with 7 bases in the middle. Germline V gives CDR1 SEHNR, CDR2 FQNEAQ (reference sequence). Only in-frame clones appear in the TCRdb table, and some are missing; sequencing was by immunoSEQ multiplex PCR. The data show 100,000 or so clones, with 80% to 90% seen just once and less than 3% held by the top ten. The chain links TRBV7-9 to TRBJ1-2; maybe TRBD1 (5 bases). Source material: PBMCs or T cells enriched from blood (not recorded which). This TCR derives from a woman aged 45-59 years who had recovered from COVID-19. As DNA, the CDR3 is TGTGCCAGCAGCCGGACACCTAACTATGGCTACACCTTC. Translating it yields CASSRTPNYGYTF. Variable domain in full (rest from reference TRBV7-9 and TRBJ1-2): DTGVSQNPRHKITKRGQNVTFRCDPISEHNRLYWYRQTLGQGPEFLTYFQNEAQLEKSRLLSDRFSAERPKGSFSTLEIQRTEQGDSAMYLCASSRTPNYGYTFGSGTRLTVV.